The 9 T cell receptor beta chains below all came from one sample that was sequenced in a study of low-dose radiotherapy and immunotherapy resistance in tumors (dated by TCRdb to between 2020 and 2023). This specimen's time point label, per the study, means: after trial treatment. The treatment or condition label corresponds to: LDRT plus nivolumab, ipilimumab, low-dose cyclophosphamide and aspirin (RACIN trial). These reads were obtained on an Illumina HiSeq 2500. TCRs were amplified with Phusion for 15 to 20 PCR cycles using a constant-region primer together with the adapter attached to the V primers. The public reads were reanalyzed by TCRdb: fastp trimming at Q25, MiXCR alignment, in-frame beta chains only. Each CDR3 protein gets just one entry, which takes the most common genes and DNA from the rows behind it. The sample records roughly 50,000 distinct CDR3 sequences, approximately 33% of which are singletons. In total, the top ten clones hold approximately 7.6% of the sample.

Source: PBMCs, taken after low-dose radiotherapy plus immunotherapy. The origin of the receptors is a male donor with rectosigmoid adenocarcinoma.

This clonotype has at least ten counts. The rearrangement joins TRBV6-2 or TRBV6-3 to TRBJ2-1; no clear D. The CDR3 spans 15 residues. V gave up 6 bases and J gave up 7 bases, with 19 bases separating them. Looked up from germline, CDR1 is MNHEY and CDR2 is SVGEGT. Here the CDR3 DNA reads TGTGCCAGCAGCCCGCTGTCCTTAATGCGGAATGAGCAGTTCTTC. It translates to CASSPLSLMRNEQFF.

As for this clonotype: A far larger clone is one nucleotide away, so this likely arose from a read error. This sequence joins TRBV7-2 and TRBJ2-7; D is possibly TRBD2 (5 bases). V lost 5 bases, J lost 7 bases, and 21 bases lay in between. The CDR3 extends over 15 amino acids. The germline CDR1 and CDR2 sequences are SGHTA and FQGNSA. CDR3 protein: CASSRRMGRINEQYF. The CDR3 nucleotides read TGTGCCAGCAGCCGCAGAATGGGGAGAATCAATGAGCAGTACTTC.

This clonotype showed up many times. The chain links TRBV29-1 to TRBJ2-3; 7 bases are a match to TRBD2. Germline lookup yields CDR1 SQVTM and CDR2 ANQGSEA. The CDR3 has 13 amino acids. V lost 7 bases and J lost 2; bases outside the gene matches: 6. The CDR3 is CSGASGYTDTQYF. CDR3 DNA sequence: TGCAGCGGCGCTAGCGGATACACAGATACGCAGTATTTT.

The chain is built from TRBV6-6 and TRBJ2-6; TRBD2 is a possible D gene (6 bases). V gave up 6 bases and J gave up 3 bases, with 9 bases separating them. The CDR3 spans 14 residues. The germline CDR1 and CDR2 sequences are MNHNY and SVGAGI (reference sequence). The CDR3 spells CASRKGGGANVLTF. The DNA of the CDR3 is TGTGCCAGCAGAAAGGGAGGTGGGGCCAACGTCCTGACTTTC.

The chain has TRBV20-1 and TRBJ2-3; either TRBD1 or TRBD2 may fit D (5 bases each). The germline gives CDR1 DFQATT, CDR2 SNEGSKA (reference sequence). The length of the CDR3 is 13 residues. The V and J ends lost 3 bases and 8 bases respectively, with 15 bases between them. The CDR3 reads CSARFGIGGTQYF. The CDR3 DNA reads as TGCAGTGCTAGGTTCGGGATTGGGGGTACGCAGTATTTT.

This clonotype was detected many times. The chain carries TRBV19 and TRBJ2-7; perhaps TRBD2 as D (5 bases). From germline, CDR1 is LNHDA and CDR2 SQIVND (reference sequence). This CDR3 is 14 amino acids long. V was shortened by 2 bases and J by 2 bases, with 10 bases between the two germline ends. CDR3 in amino acids: CASSILDGTYEQYF. In DNA form, the CDR3 reads TGTGCCAGTAGTATATTAGACGGGACCTACGAGCAGTACTTC.

In this sample, this clonotype turned up many times. The CDR3 region is CASRGVEDTQYF. The CDR3 DNA reads as TGTGCCAGCAGAGGGGTCGAAGATACGCAGTATTTT. The V and J genes are TRBV28 and TRBJ2-3; maybe TRBD1 (5 bases). Germline V gene sequence: CDR1 MDHEN, CDR2 SYDVKM. The CDR3 totals 12 residues. V was cut by 6 bases and J by 5 bases, with 9 bases left in between.

The sample holds many counts of this clonotype. The rearrangement links TRBV4-3 to TRBJ2-7; TRBD2 aligns across 8 bases. The CDR3 contains 16 residues. The V and J ends lost 0 bases and 5 bases, in that order; junction bases with no gene match: 9. Germline lookup yields CDR1 LGHNA and CDR2 YSLEER. CDR3 residues: CASSQDHLGGRHEQYF. CDR3 DNA sequence: TGCGCCAGCAGCCAAGATCATTTGGGCGGGAGGCACGAGCAGTACTTC.

This clonotype was counted at least ten times. V and J are TRBV11-2 and TRBJ1-1; 9 bases line up with TRBD1. This CDR3 is built from 13 residues. Germline CDR1 SGHAT, CDR2 FQNNGV. Trimming took 2 bases from V and 7 from J; bases not matched to a gene: 2. The CDR3 spells CASSLWTGDEAFF. In DNA, the CDR3 is TGTGCCAGCAGCTTATGGACAGGGGATGAAGCTTTCTTT.